This passage covers 2 T cell receptor beta chains from one sample sequenced in a study of blood T cells in healthy people across ages. The second PCR ran roughly 7 to 12 cycles with a sample-barcoded 5' primer and J-beta primers. TCRdb reprocessed the 5' RACE reads via MiXCR and lists one record per CDR3 protein. The top ten hold 10% to 12% of the sample, which has approximately 1.5 million distinct CDR3 sequences, about 31% seen once. Material: blood. These receptors came from a woman aged 25 to 39 in good health.

With respect to this clonotype: A much larger clonotype is one base distant, so this may be a read error. The V call is TRBV29-1, the J call TRBJ2-5; no clear D gene. The J call may be incorrect, as the DNA end agrees better with TRBJ2-7. Germline V lookup: CDR1 SQVTM, CDR2 ANQGSEA. The CDR3 has 12 amino acids. In DNA, the CDR3 is TGCGGCGTCTTAGAAGGGTCCTACGAGCAGTACTTC. Protein sequence: CGVLEGSYEQYF.

This clonotype was seen a few times. V usage is TRBV5-1 and J usage is TRBJ2-3; D unresolved. The germline CDR1 and CDR2 sequences are SGHRS and YFSETQ. Trimming stripped 1 base from V and 2 bases from J, with 5 bases between. CDR3 length: 13 residues. CDR3 DNA sequence: TGCGCCAGCAGCTTGTGGATCACAGATACGCAGTATTTT. Its translation is CASSLWITDTQYF.